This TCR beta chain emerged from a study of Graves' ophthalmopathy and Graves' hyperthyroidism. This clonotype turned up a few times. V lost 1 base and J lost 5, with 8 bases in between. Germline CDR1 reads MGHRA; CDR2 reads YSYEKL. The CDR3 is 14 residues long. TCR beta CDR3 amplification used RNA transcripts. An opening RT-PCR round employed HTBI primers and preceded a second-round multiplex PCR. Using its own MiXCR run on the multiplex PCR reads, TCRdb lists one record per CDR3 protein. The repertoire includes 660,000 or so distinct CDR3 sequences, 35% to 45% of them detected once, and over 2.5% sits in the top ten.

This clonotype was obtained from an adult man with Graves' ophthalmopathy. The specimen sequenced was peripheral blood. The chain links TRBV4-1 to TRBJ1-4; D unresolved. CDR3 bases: TGCGCCAGCAGCCAAGGGATTGGGAATGAAAAACTGTTTTTT. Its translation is CASSQGIGNEKLFF.